The 28 T cell receptor beta chains listed next were all sequenced from one sample in a study of cytomegalovirus exposure and HLA in healthy donors. Vbeta (60) and Jbeta (13) primers were used in the PCR. Clones were read by immunoSEQ multiplex PCR, and TCRdb kept only the in-frame ones, dropping some. The table records roughly 130,000 clones, approximately 79% of them present only once. Sequencing was performed on PBMCs. These TCRs come from a man aged 25-45 years in good health and CMV-seronegative.

The CDR3 nucleotides are TGTGCCAGCAAAGACAGGGTGAGCACTGAAGCTTTCTTT. Protein sequence: CASKDRVSTEAFF. The V call is TRBV11-2, the J call TRBJ1-1; 7 positions agree with TRBD1. The CDR3 has 13 amino acids. Germline loops: CDR1 SGHAT, CDR2 FQNNGV. Unmatched junction bases numbered 6, after V lost 7 bases and J lost 4 bases. Complete variable domain (other parts from reference TRBV11-2 and TRBJ1-1): EAGVAQSPRYKIIEKRQSVAFWCNPISGHATLYWYQQILGQGPKLLIQFQNNGVVDDSQLPKDRFSAERLKGVDSTLKIQPAKLEDSAVYLCASKDRVSTEAFFGQGTRLTVV.

The table lists this clone with a few counts. The junction does not match germline at one end; this may be a read error. The V gene is TRBV6-5, the J gene TRBJ2-6, with D maybe TRBD1 (5 bases). Germline V gene lookup returns CDR1 MNHEY and CDR2 SVGAGI. The CDR3 covers 13 residues. CDR3 bases: TGTGCCAGCACCTCATCTGGGGCCAACGGCCTGACTTTC. It translates to CASTSSGANGLTF.

This clone was observed a single time. The rearrangement uses TRBV5-1 and TRBJ2-1; 8 nucleotides match TRBD2. The V gene's germline CDR1 is SGHRS and CDR2 YFSETQ. This CDR3 spans 18 amino acids. The V gene end was trimmed by 1 base and the J gene end by 2 bases; junction bases not matched to a gene: 11. The DNA of the CDR3 is TGCGCCAGCAGCTTGATGGGCGGGGGGTTAGGCACCTACAATGAGCAGTTCTTC. Protein: CASSLMGGGLGTYNEQFF. Using reference TRBV5-1 and TRBJ2-1 for the parts outside the CDR3, the full variable domain is KAGVTQTPRYLIKTRGQQVTLSCSPISGHRSVSWYQQTPGQGLQFLFEYFSETQRNKGNFPGRFSGRQFSNSRSEMNVSTLELGDSALYLCASSLMGGGLGTYNEQFFGPGTRLTVL.

The V gene is TRBV9, the J gene TRBJ2-2; 7 nucleotides match TRBD1. CDR1 SGDLS and CDR2 YYNGEE come from the germline V gene. The CDR3 contains 15 residues. The V gene end was trimmed by 3 bases and the J gene end by 5 bases; junction bases not matched to a gene: 7. The CDR3 reads CASSGQGLLTGELFF. Written as DNA, the CDR3 is TGTGCCAGCAGCGGACAGGGATTATTAACCGGGGAGCTGTTTTTT.

This sequence joins TRBV18 and TRBJ2-7; 7 bases are a match to TRBD1. J lost 3 bases, V lost 5 bases, and 10 bases had no gene match. This CDR3 is built from 15 residues. CDR1 is KGHSH and CDR2 is LQKENI in the germline V gene. The CDR3 region is CASSADRAPLYEQYF. The DNA of the CDR3 is TGTGCCAGCTCAGCAGACAGGGCCCCCCTCTACGAGCAGTACTTC.

The rearrangement joins TRBV5-4 to TRBJ2-3, with 9 bases that match TRBD2. The germline CDR1 and CDR2 sequences are SGHNT and YYREEE (reference sequence). This CDR3 region has 15 residues. Trimming at V came to 6 bases and at J to 4 bases, leaving 9 bases not matched to a gene. In DNA, the CDR3 is TGTGCCAGCACCAGGGGCGGGGGGGCCCCAGATACGCAGTATTTT. Protein: CASTRGGGAPDTQYF.

CDR3 amino acids: CASSLLARLSNQPQHF. In nucleotides, the CDR3 is TGTGCCAGCAGTTTATTGGCCAGGCTCTCCAATCAGCCCCAGCATTTT. The gene calls are TRBV28 and TRBJ1-5; no firm D call. The CDR3 has 16 residues. From germline, CDR1 is MDHEN and CDR2 SYDVKM. Trimming cost V 1 base and J 3 bases, with 13 bases left between them.

J is TRBJ1-1 and V is TRBV4-1; D not resolved. Per the germline V gene, CDR1 is MGHRA and CDR2 is YSYEKL. This CDR3 spans 16 amino acids. Trimming pared 4 bases from V and 2 bases from J, leaving 17 bases between. CDR3 sequence (DNA): TGCGCCAGCAGCCCCCAGGATGAGGGCCTCAACACTGAAGCTTTCTTT. This encodes CASSPQDEGLNTEAFF.

This rearrangement joins TRBV15 to TRBJ1-5; no definite D call. There are 15 residues in the CDR3. The germline V gene has CDR1 LNHNV and CDR2 YYDKDF (reference sequence). Trimming pared 1 base from V and 4 bases from J, leaving 11 bases between. CDR3 in DNA: TGTGCCACCAGCAGAGCCGAGCGGAGTAATCAGCCCCAGCATTTT. It translates to CATSRAERSNQPQHF.

This clone was recorded only once. The J gene is TRBJ1-4, the V gene TRBV25-1; 8 bases map to TRBD1. Germline loops: CDR1 MGHDK, CDR2 SYGVNS. J gave up 5 bases and V 1 base, and 3 bases lay outside the gene matches. The CDR3 totals 15 residues. CDR3 sequence: CASSEWDRINEKLFF. The CDR3 coding sequence is TGTGCCAGCAGTGAATGGGACAGGATCAATGAAAAACTGTTTTTT.

The genes are TRBV9 and TRBJ2-1; 10 nucleotides line up with TRBD2. V trimming: 4 bases; J trimming: 8 bases; junction bases outside the gene matches: 15. The CDR3 is 17 residues long. Per germline, CDR1 SGDLS and CDR2 YYNGEE. CDR3 in amino acids: CASSPPSGSGGAHEQFF. The CDR3 DNA reads as TGTGCCAGCAGCCCTCCCTCGGGAAGCGGGGGGGCCCATGAGCAGTTCTTC.

This clone came up once. The rearrangement joins TRBV10-3 to TRBJ2-7; perhaps TRBD1 as D (5 bases). The V gene lost 6 bases and the J gene lost 1 base, with 16 bases spanning the gap. The CDR3 is 15 residues long. Germline lookup yields CDR1 ENHRY and CDR2 SYGVKD. Here the CDR3 reads CAIRDPDRPSYEQYF. The CDR3 DNA sequence: TGTGCCATCAGAGATCCCGACAGACCATCCTACGAGCAGTACTTC.

This clone was detected only once. This chain uses TRBV7-6 with TRBJ1-5; 8 bases are shared with TRBD1. Germline CDR1 SGHVS, CDR2 FNYEAQ. Trimming took 8 bases from V and 0 from J; bases not matched to a gene: 6. The CDR3 is 15 residues long. The CDR3: CASGTGDNSNQPQHF. The CDR3 DNA reads as TGTGCCAGCGGGACAGGCGATAATAGCAATCAGCCCCAGCATTTT.

V usage is TRBV4-2 and J usage is TRBJ1-2, with 8 bases that match TRBD1. This CDR3 has 15 residues. Trimming at V came to 4 bases and at J to 6 bases, leaving 10 bases not matched to a gene. Per germline, CDR1 LGHNA and CDR2 YNFKEQ. The CDR3, as DNA: TGTGCCAGCAGCCCGAATCCGGACAGGGAGAATGGCTACACCTTC. Translation: CASSPNPDRENGYTF.

The chain has TRBV6-1 and TRBJ2-6, with D hard to call. The CDR3 is 16 amino acids. The germline V gene encodes CDR1 MNHNS and CDR2 SASEGT. V lost 3 bases and J lost 3, with 12 bases in between. The CDR3 protein is CASSELNTVGANVLTF. The CDR3 DNA follows: TGTGCCAGCAGTGAGCTAAATACCGTTGGGGCCAACGTCCTGACTTTC.

The V gene is TRBV5-1, the J gene TRBJ2-2; D perhaps matches TRBD2 (5 bases). The V end was cut by 6 bases, the J end by 2 bases, with 8 bases between. Germline values: CDR1 SGHRS, CDR2 YFSETQ. CDR3 length: 13 residues. The CDR3 DNA is TGCGCCAGCACCGAGGGAAACACCGGGGAGCTGTTTTTT. This gives the protein CASTEGNTGELFF.

The gene calls are TRBV2 and TRBJ2-1; TRBD1 agrees at 8 bases. Unmatched junction bases numbered 9, after V lost 5 bases and J lost 6 bases. CDR1 and CDR2 (germline): SNHLY, FYNNEI. The CDR3 runs 15 residues. The CDR3, as DNA: TGTGCCAGCAGTTCTCCAGGGGGCGCGGGCAATGAGCAGTTCTTC. The encoded protein is CASSSPGGAGNEQFF.

This chain connects TRBV7-9 to TRBJ2-3, with D possibly matching TRBD2 (5 bases). Germline V gene lookup returns CDR1 SEHNR and CDR2 FQNEAQ (reference sequence). The CDR3 loop spans 18 amino acids. Trimming took off 1 base at V and 0 bases at J, with 17 bases between the two ends. The CDR3 coding sequence is TGTGCCAGCAGCTTAGATACTAGTCTCCCCACTAGCACAGATACGCAGTATTTT. Translated, it gives CASSLDTSLPTSTDTQYF.

With regard to this clone: The junction does not match germline at one end; this may be a read error. This rearrangement joins TRBV4-1 to TRBJ2-6, with D possibly matching TRBD1 (5 bases). This CDR3 has 14 amino acids. The germline V gene has CDR1 MGHRA and CDR2 YSYEKL. The CDR3 coding sequence is TGCGCCAGCAGCCTTGAATCTGGGGCCAACGGCCTGACTTTC. Encoded protein: CASSLESGANGLTF.

To note about this clone: One junction end does not reproduce the germline sequence, and a read error may be involved. The rearrangement links TRBV7-2 to TRBJ1-1; D possibly corresponds to TRBD1 (6 bases). CDR1 SGHTA and CDR2 FQGNSA come from the germline V gene. The CDR3 length is 13 residues. The CDR3 sequence is CASSLTGKTEALF. The DNA of the CDR3 is TGTGCCAGCAGTCTGACAGGAAAGACTGAAGCTCTCTTT.

The rearrangement links TRBV10-3 to TRBJ2-3, with TRBD1 matching 12 bases. The CDR3 covers 14 residues. Germline assignment: CDR1 ENHRY and CDR2 SYGVKD. V trimming: 4 bases; J trimming: 4 bases; junction bases outside the gene matches: 0. CDR3 sequence reads: CAISGDRGPDTQYF. The CDR3 bases are TGTGCCATCAGTGGGGACAGGGGGCCAGATACGCAGTATTTT.

The V gene is TRBV15, the J gene TRBJ2-2; 8 bases fit TRBD1. Per the germline V gene, CDR1 is LNHNV and CDR2 is YYDKDF (reference sequence). The V and J ends lost 5 bases and 3 bases, in that order; junction bases with no gene match: 11. The length of the CDR3 is 17 residues. The CDR3 nucleotides are TGTGCCACCAGCTCCAGGACAGGGTCAAGGCACACCGGGGAGCTGTTTTTT. Translating gives CATSSRTGSRHTGELFF.

Here the CDR3 DNA reads TGTGCCAGCTCACCAGCAAGTAACCAGGGCGGCGAGCAGTACTTC. Amino acids: CASSPASNQGGEQYF. This chain uses TRBV18 with TRBJ2-7; perhaps TRBD1 as D (5 bases). This CDR3 contains 15 residues. The germline CDR1 and CDR2 sequences are KGHSH and LQKENI. The V gene lost 2 bases and the J gene lost 6 bases, with 17 bases spanning the gap.

This clone was seen only once. The chain joins TRBV6-5 to TRBJ2-5; TRBD2 matches 7 bases. This CDR3 has 14 residues. The V gene's germline CDR1 is MNHEY and CDR2 SVGAGI. Losses at the gene ends were 0 bases for V and 5 bases for J; bases not matched to a gene: 3. The CDR3: CASSYSGGLETQYF. The DNA of the CDR3 is TGTGCCAGCAGTTACTCGGGGGGGTTGGAGACCCAGTACTTC.

This chain links TRBV9 with TRBJ2-1; 13 bases agree with TRBD2. Trimming at V came to 3 bases and at J to 9 bases, leaving 9 bases not matched to a gene. The CDR3 is 16 amino acids. In germline, CDR1 is SGDLS, CDR2 YYNGEE. The CDR3 reads CASSATSGGVSGEQFF. The CDR3, as DNA: TGTGCCAGCAGCGCTACTAGCGGGGGGGTTAGTGGTGAGCAGTTCTTC.

In its sample, this clone was seen once. The chain uses TRBV5-1 and TRBJ2-7; TRBD1 matches at 9 bases. The junction had 5 bases not matched to a gene; V was cut back by 1 base and J by 6 bases. Germline loops: CDR1 SGHRS, CDR2 YFSETQ. This CDR3 has 14 amino acids. The CDR3 sequence: CASSLRDREAEQYF. In nucleotides, the CDR3 is TGCGCCAGCAGCTTGAGGGACAGGGAGGCCGAGCAGTACTTC.

The chain links TRBV2 to TRBJ1-1, with 7 bases that match TRBD1. Trimming cost V 7 bases and J 3 bases; bases outside gene matches: 8. This CDR3 region has 14 residues. Germline V gene sequence: CDR1 SNHLY, CDR2 FYNNEI. DNA for the CDR3: TGTGCCAGCACCCCCGTTGGGACAGACACTGAAGCTTTCTTT. It is translated as CASTPVGTDTEAFF.

The V gene is TRBV19, the J gene TRBJ2-2, with TRBD1 matching over 10 bases. Looked up from germline, CDR1 is LNHDA and CDR2 is SQIVND (reference sequence). The CDR3 sequence is 16 residues long. V dropped 7 bases and J dropped 2; count of bases not matched to a gene: 7. CDR3 in DNA: TGTGCCAGTATGGGACAGGGGACCTTAAACACCGGGGAGCTGTTTTTT. Translated, it gives CASMGQGTLNTGELFF.